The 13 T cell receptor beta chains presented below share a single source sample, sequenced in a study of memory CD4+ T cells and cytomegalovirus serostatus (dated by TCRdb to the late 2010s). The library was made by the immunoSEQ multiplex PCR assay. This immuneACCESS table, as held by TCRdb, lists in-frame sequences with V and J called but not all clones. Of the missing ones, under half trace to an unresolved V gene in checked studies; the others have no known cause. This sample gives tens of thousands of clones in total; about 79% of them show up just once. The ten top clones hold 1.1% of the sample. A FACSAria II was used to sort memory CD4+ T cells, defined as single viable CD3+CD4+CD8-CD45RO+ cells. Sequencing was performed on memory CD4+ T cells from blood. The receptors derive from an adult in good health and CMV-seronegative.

This chain's CDR3 is CASSPRLDSYEQYF. The CDR3, as DNA: TGTGCCAGCAGCCCCAGACTCGACAGCTACGAGCAGTACTTC. V and J are TRBV6-5 and TRBJ2-7, with a possible D match to TRBD1 (5 bases). Germline V gene lookup returns CDR1 MNHEY and CDR2 SVGAGI. CDR3 length: 14 amino acids. Trimming pared 6 bases from V and 3 bases from J, leaving 15 bases between.

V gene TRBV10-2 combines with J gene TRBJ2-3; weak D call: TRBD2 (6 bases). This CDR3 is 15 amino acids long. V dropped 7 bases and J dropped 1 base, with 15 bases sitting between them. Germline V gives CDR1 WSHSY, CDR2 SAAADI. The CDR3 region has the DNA TGCGCCAGCAACTTCCCCGGGGAGGGCACAGATACGCAGTATTTT. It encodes CASNFPGEGTDTQYF.

The CDR3 protein is CASSPPNLYGYTF. Written as DNA, the CDR3 is TGTGCCAGCTCACCACCGAATCTATATGGCTACACCTTC. V and J are TRBV18 and TRBJ1-2; D is unresolved. This CDR3 is 13 amino acids long. Germline V lookup: CDR1 KGHSH, CDR2 LQKENI. Between the trimmed V and J ends, which lost 0 bases and 5 bases, there was a span of 7 bases.

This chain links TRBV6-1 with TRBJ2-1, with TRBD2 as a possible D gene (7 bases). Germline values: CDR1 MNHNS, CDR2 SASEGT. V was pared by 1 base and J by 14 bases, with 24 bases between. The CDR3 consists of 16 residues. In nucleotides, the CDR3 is TGTGCCAGCAGTGAAGAAAATGCGGCGGGGGCCCCTAGGAAGTTCTTC. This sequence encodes CASSEENAAGAPRKFF.

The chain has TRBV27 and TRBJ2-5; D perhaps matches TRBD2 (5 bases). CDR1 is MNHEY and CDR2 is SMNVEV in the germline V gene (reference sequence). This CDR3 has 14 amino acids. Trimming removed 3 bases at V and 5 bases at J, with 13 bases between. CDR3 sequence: CASSFSGRGETQYF. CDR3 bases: TGTGCCAGCAGTTTTAGTGGTCGAGGGGAGACCCAGTACTTC.

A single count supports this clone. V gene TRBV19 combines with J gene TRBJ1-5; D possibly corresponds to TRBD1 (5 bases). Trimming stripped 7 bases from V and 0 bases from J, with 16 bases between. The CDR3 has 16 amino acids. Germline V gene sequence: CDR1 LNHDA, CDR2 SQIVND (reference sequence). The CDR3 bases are TGTGCCAGTAAACTTCAGGGAGGAGATAGCAATCAGCCCCAGCATTTT. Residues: CASKLQGGDSNQPQHF.

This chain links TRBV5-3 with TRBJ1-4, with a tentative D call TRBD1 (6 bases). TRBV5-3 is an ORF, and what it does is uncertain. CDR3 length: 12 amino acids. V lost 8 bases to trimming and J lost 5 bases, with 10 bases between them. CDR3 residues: CARTGTNEKLFF. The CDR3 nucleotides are TGTGCCAGGACAGGAACCAATGAAAAACTGTTTTTT.

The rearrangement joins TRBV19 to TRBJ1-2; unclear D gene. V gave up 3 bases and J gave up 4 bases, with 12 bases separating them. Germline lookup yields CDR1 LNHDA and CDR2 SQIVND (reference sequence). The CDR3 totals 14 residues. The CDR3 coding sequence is TGTGCCAGTAGTATCCCGGGCCTTTTCTATGGCTACACCTTC. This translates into CASSIPGLFYGYTF.

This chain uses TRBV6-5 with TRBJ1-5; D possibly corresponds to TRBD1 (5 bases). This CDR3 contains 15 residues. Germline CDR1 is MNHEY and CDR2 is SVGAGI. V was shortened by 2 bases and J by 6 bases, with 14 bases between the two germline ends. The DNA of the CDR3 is TGTGCCAGCAGTTACCAGGGTTCGAAGGGTCAGCCCCAGCATTTT. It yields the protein CASSYQGSKGQPQHF.

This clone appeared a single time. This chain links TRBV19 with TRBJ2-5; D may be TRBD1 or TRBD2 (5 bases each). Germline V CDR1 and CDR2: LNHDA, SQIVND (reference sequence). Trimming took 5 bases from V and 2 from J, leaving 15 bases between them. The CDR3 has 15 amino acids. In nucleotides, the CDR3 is TGTGCCAGTAGTGGCCAACCGGGACGTCAAGAGACCCAGTACTTC. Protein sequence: CASSGQPGRQETQYF. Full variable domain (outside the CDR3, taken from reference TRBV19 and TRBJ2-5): DGGITQSPKYLFRKEGQNVTLSCEQNLNHDAMYWYRQDPGQGLRLIYYSQIVNDFQKGDIAEGYSVSREKKESFPLTVTSAQKNPTAFYLCASSGQPGRQETQYFGPGTRLLVL.

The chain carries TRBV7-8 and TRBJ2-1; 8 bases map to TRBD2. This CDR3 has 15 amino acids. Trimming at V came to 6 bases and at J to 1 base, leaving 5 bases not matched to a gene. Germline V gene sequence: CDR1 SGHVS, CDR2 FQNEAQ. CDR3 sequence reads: CASRHSGSSYNEQFF. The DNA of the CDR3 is TGTGCCAGCAGACACAGCGGGAGTTCCTACAATGAGCAGTTCTTC. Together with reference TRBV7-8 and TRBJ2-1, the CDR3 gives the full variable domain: GAGVSQSPRYKVAKRGQDVALRCDPISGHVSLFWYQQALGQGPEFLTYFQNEAQLDKSGLPSDRFFAERPEGSVSTLKIQRTQQEDSAVYLCASRHSGSSYNEQFFGPGTRLTVL.

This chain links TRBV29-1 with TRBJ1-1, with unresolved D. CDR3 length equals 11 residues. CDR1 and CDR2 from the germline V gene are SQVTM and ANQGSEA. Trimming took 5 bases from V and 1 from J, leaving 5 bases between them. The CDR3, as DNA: TGCAGCGTTTCTACGAACACTGAAGCTTTCTTT. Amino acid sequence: CSVSTNTEAFF.

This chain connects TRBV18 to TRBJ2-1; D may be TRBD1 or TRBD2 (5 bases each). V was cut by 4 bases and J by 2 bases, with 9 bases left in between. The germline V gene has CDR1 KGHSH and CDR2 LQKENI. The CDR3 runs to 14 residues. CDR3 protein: CASSLGTPYNEQFF. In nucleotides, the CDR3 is TGTGCCAGCTCACTCGGGACGCCCTACAATGAGCAGTTCTTC.